These 16 T cell receptor beta chains originate from one sample sequenced in a study of shared clonotypes between healthy human individuals. CD45RO-negative, CCR7-selected cells formed the naive CD8 fraction, which excluded terminally differentiated effector memory CD45RA+ cells. Sequencing used immunoSEQ multiplex PCR; TCRdb keeps in-frame clones, though not all of them. The profile shows about 2,200,000 clones, roughly 91% of them singletons. Specimen: naive CD8+ T cells from PBMCs. These TCRs come from a man in his late teens or twenties in good health. Some clones in this sample may be carry-over from other donors' samples.

The chain combines TRBV28 with TRBJ1-3; D ambiguous. Germline V gene lookup returns CDR1 MDHEN and CDR2 SYDVKM. Trimming removed 1 base from V and 9 bases from J, with 4 bases in between. The CDR3 sequence is 11 residues long. CDR3 in amino acids: CASSLSLTIYF. CDR3 DNA: TGTGCCAGCAGTTTATCCCTCACCATATATTTT.

This clone was detected only once. The rearrangement uses TRBV27 and TRBJ2-7; D is ambiguous. The CDR3 runs 14 residues. The germline V and J ends were trimmed by 3 bases and 1 base, with 10 bases remaining between them. Germline CDR1 and CDR2: MNHEY and SMNVEV (reference sequence). The chain's CDR3 is CASSLARYSYEQYF. Here the CDR3 DNA reads TGTGCCAGCAGTTTGGCCCGATATTCCTACGAGCAGTACTTC.

This clone was counted a single time. This chain connects TRBV5-1 to TRBJ1-4; 7 bases are shared with TRBD1. V trimming: 5 bases; J trimming: 10 bases; junction bases outside the gene matches: 8. Looked up from germline, CDR1 is SGHRS and CDR2 is YFSETQ. The length of the CDR3 is 13 residues. As DNA, the CDR3 is TGCGCCAGCAGTCAAACAGGGGTGGGAAAACTGTTTTTT. Its translation is CASSQTGVGKLFF.

The chain joins TRBV2 to TRBJ2-1; the match to TRBD2 covers 7 bases. Germline values: CDR1 SNHLY, CDR2 FYNNEI. The ends lost 3 bases at V and 3 bases at J; junction bases unmatched: 11. The CDR3 length is 17 residues. The CDR3 bases are TGTGCCAGCAGTGAGGCCGCTCCTGGACTAGGCTACAATGAGCAGTTCTTC. It is translated as CASSEAAPGLGYNEQFF.

For this clone: This CDR3 is also generated by other DNA sequences in the sample. J is TRBJ2-1 and V is TRBV29-1; no firm D call. In germline, CDR1 is SQVTM, CDR2 ANQGSEA. V was trimmed by 3 bases and J by 4 bases, leaving 10 bases between them. The length of the CDR3 is 13 residues. CDR3 region: CSVDGLGYNEQFF. CDR3 nucleotides: TGCAGCGTTGATGGGCTAGGGTACAATGAGCAGTTCTTC.

This chain joins TRBV2 and TRBJ2-2, with 8 bases matching TRBD2. Germline CDR1 is SNHLY and CDR2 is FYNNEI. The junction had 7 bases not matched to a gene; V was cut back by 3 bases and J by 7 bases. The CDR3 totals 15 residues. The CDR3 protein is CASSDSLAGNGELFF. CDR3 coding DNA: TGTGCCAGCAGTGATTCGCTAGCGGGTAACGGGGAGCTGTTTTTT.

The V call is TRBV7-3, the J call TRBJ2-3; possibly TRBD2 for D (5 bases). The V and J ends lost 1 base and 2 bases respectively, with 10 bases between them. The V gene's germline CDR1 is SGHTA and CDR2 FQGTGA. The length of the CDR3 is 15 residues. The CDR3 region is CASSLIGGDTDTQYF. The CDR3 DNA reads TGTGCCAGCAGCTTAATTGGAGGAGACACAGATACGCAGTATTTT.

The chain is built from TRBV2 and TRBJ1-2, with 7 bases aligning to TRBD1. CDR1 and CDR2 (germline): SNHLY, FYNNEI. This CDR3 contains 17 residues. V lost 4 bases to trimming and J lost 1 base; unmatched junction nucleotides: 12. CDR3 residues: CASSVRGLSLGNYGYTF. Here the CDR3 DNA reads TGTGCCAGCAGTGTAAGGGGGCTAAGCTTGGGTAACTATGGCTACACCTTC.

CDR3 sequence (DNA): TGTGCCAGCAGTACAGACAGCCAGTACTTC. Protein sequence: CASSTDSQYF. The chain combines TRBV2 with TRBJ2-4; D perhaps matches TRBD1 (5 bases). The V end was cut by 5 bases, the J end by 13 bases, with 9 bases between. This CDR3 is built from 10 residues. Looked up from germline, CDR1 is SNHLY and CDR2 is FYNNEI.

The CDR3 is CASSVSLVTDTQYF. As DNA, the CDR3 is TGTGCCAGCAGCGTCTCCCTCGTTACAGATACGCAGTATTTT. V and J are TRBV9 and TRBJ2-3; D ambiguous. Trimming took 2 bases from V and 3 from J, leaving 10 bases between them. Germline V gives CDR1 SGDLS, CDR2 YYNGEE. This CDR3 contains 14 residues.

Notes on this clone: Other DNA sequences of this sample code for an identical CDR3. V gene TRBV19 combines with J gene TRBJ2-7; the D is unclear. The ends were cut back, 3 bases at V and 1 base at J, with 7 bases in the middle. This CDR3 region has 13 residues. The germline CDR1 and CDR2 sequences are LNHDA and SQIVND (reference sequence). In DNA form, the CDR3 reads TGTGCCAGTAGTATGGCGTCTTCCTACGAGCAGTACTTC. It codes for CASSMASSYEQYF.

The CDR3 DNA reads as TGTGCTACCACAGGGGAGGGAGCCAAAAACATTCAGTACTTC. Translating it yields CATTGEGAKNIQYF. This chain uses TRBV25-1 with TRBJ2-4; D could derive from TRBD1 or TRBD2 (7 bases each). In germline, CDR1 is MGHDK, CDR2 SYGVNS. The CDR3 has 14 amino acids.

The V and J genes are TRBV11-3 and TRBJ2-7, with 9 nucleotides matching TRBD1. Germline lookup yields CDR1 SGHNT and CDR2 YENEEA. The CDR3 loop spans 15 amino acids. J was trimmed by 6 bases and V by 3 bases; bases with no gene match: 9. The CDR3 region is CASSLGQGLTSEQYF. The CDR3 region has the DNA TGTGCCAGCAGCTTGGGACAGGGTCTGACCAGCGAGCAGTACTTC. The entire variable domain, with the rest obtained from reference TRBV11-3 and TRBJ2-7, is as follows: EAGVVQSPRYKIIEKKQPVAFWCNPISGHNTLYWYLQNLGQGPELLIRYENEEAVDDSQLPKDRFSAERLKGVDSTLKIQPAELGDSAVYLCASSLGQGLTSEQYFGPGTRLTVT.

The chain carries TRBV5-1 and TRBJ1-2, with TRBD1 matching 10 bases. From germline, CDR1 is SGHRS and CDR2 YFSETQ. The CDR3 is made up of 15 amino acids. The V gene end was trimmed by 4 bases and the J gene end by 7 bases; junction bases not matched to a gene: 10. Here the CDR3 DNA reads TGCGCCAGCAGCCCGGGGGCTGGGACAGGGGTTGGCTACACCTTC. Amino acids: CASSPGAGTGVGYTF. Looking up the rest from reference TRBV5-1 and TRBJ1-2 gives the full variable domain: KAGVTQTPRYLIKTRGQQVTLSCSPISGHRSVSWYQQTPGQGLQFLFEYFSETQRNKGNFPGRFSGRQFSNSRSEMNVSTLELGDSALYLCASSPGAGTGVGYTFGSGTRLTVV.

The gene calls are TRBV28 and TRBJ2-2; 9 bases match TRBD2. The trim removed 5 bases at V and 5 bases at J, leaving 9 bases unmatched. Per the germline V gene, CDR1 is MDHEN and CDR2 is SYDVKM. The CDR3 runs 16 residues. The DNA of the CDR3 is TGTGCCAGCAGTCCTATGAATAGCGGGAGTACCGGGGAGCTGTTTTTT. It specifies CASSPMNSGSTGELFF.

The chain employs TRBV10-3 and TRBJ2-7, with D possibly being TRBD1 (6 bases). CDR3 length: 16 amino acids. CDR1 and CDR2 from the germline V gene are ENHRY and SYGVKD. Trimming removed 7 bases at V and 4 bases at J, with 23 bases between. The DNA for the CDR3 is TGTGCCATCAACCCCACCCCACAGGGACCCGAATACGAGCAGTACTTC. It specifies CAINPTPQGPEYEQYF.